Shown below are 25 T cell receptor beta chains from a single sample sequenced in a study of PD-L1 blockade in urothelial cancer (TCRdb year 2017). Libraries were constructed by the immunoSEQ multiplex PCR assay. Here the immuneACCESS table is served through TCRdb, limited to in-frame sequences with V and J called. Missing clones are a known gap in these copies; in checked studies unresolved V genes cover under half, and the rest lacks a known reason. The sample table contains 70,000 or so clones; only one count was recorded for 80% to 90% of them. Roughly 4.5% of the sample lies in the top ten. The source material was PBMCs, sampled around atezolizumab (anti-PD-L1) treatment. The source of these receptors is a man between 65 and 85 years old with urothelial cancer.

This chain links TRBV28 with TRBJ2-2; 7 bases agree with TRBD1. J gave up 6 bases and V 6 bases, and 7 bases lay outside the gene matches. Germline lookup yields CDR1 MDHEN and CDR2 SYDVKM. This CDR3 contains 14 residues. CDR3 sequence reads: CASRVTGAAGELFF. The DNA of the CDR3 is TGTGCCAGCAGGGTTACAGGGGCAGCCGGGGAGCTGTTTTTT. The full variable domain, completed using reference TRBV28 and TRBJ2-2, is DVKVTQSSRYLVKRTGEKVFLECVQDMDHENMFWYRQDPGLGLRLIYFSYDVKMKEKGDIPEGYSVSREKKERFSLILESASTNQTSMYLCASRVTGAAGELFFGEGSRLTVL.

The chain recombines TRBV19 with TRBJ2-1, with TRBD2 as a possible D gene (5 bases). The length of the CDR3 is 13 residues. V lost 8 bases, J lost 2 bases, and 10 bases lay in between. Germline assignment: CDR1 LNHDA and CDR2 SQIVND (reference sequence). Here the CDR3 reads CASGAGPYNEQFF. As DNA, the CDR3 is TGTGCCAGTGGCGCGGGCCCCTACAATGAGCAGTTCTTC.

The V and J genes are TRBV28 and TRBJ1-2; 9 nucleotides align to TRBD1. This CDR3 is built from 14 residues. CDR1 is MDHEN, CDR2 SYDVKM, per germline. J lost 3 bases, V lost 3 bases, and 2 bases had no gene match. CDR3 sequence: CASSLWDRDYGYTF. The CDR3 DNA reads TGTGCCAGCAGTTTGTGGGACAGGGACTATGGCTACACCTTC.

The chain combines TRBV6-6 with TRBJ1-2; 11 nucleotides line up with TRBD1. This CDR3 spans 16 amino acids. J was trimmed by 9 bases and V by 0 bases; bases with no gene match: 9. Germline V gives CDR1 MNHNY, CDR2 SVGAGI (reference sequence). The CDR3 protein is CASSYSSMGQGDRYTF. Written as DNA, the CDR3 is TGTGCCAGCAGTTACTCGTCAATGGGACAGGGGGACCGCTACACCTTC.

This clone came up a few times. The chain uses TRBV6-5 and TRBJ2-1; the match to TRBD2 covers 9 bases. The CDR3 runs 16 residues. In germline, CDR1 is MNHEY, CDR2 SVGAGI. V dropped 0 bases and J dropped 8; count of bases not matched to a gene: 8. CDR3: CASSYSSPSGKDEQFF. DNA for the CDR3: TGTGCCAGCAGTTACTCGAGCCCTAGCGGGAAGGATGAGCAGTTCTTC.

The chain uses TRBV28 and TRBJ1-2, with TRBD1 as a possible D gene (6 bases). V was cut by 2 bases and J by 8 bases, with 18 bases left in between. Germline CDR1 MDHEN, CDR2 SYDVKM. CDR3 size: 15 residues. CDR3 nucleotide sequence: TGTGCCAGCAGTTTAGGGTGGGGGCAGGGCCGGGGCTACACCTTC. Translation gives CASSLGWGQGRGYTF.

A single count supports this clone. V and J are TRBV7-9 and TRBJ2-1; a weak D match, TRBD1 (6 bases). Germline V gives CDR1 SEHNR, CDR2 FQNEAQ (reference sequence). This CDR3 comprises 12 residues. Deletions cut 4 bases from V and 8 bases from J, with 9 bases between. CDR3 sequence: CASSSQGDEQFF. The CDR3 DNA is TGTGCCAGCAGCTCACAGGGTGATGAGCAGTTCTTC. The full variable domain, in which reference TRBV7-9 and TRBJ2-1 provide the parts outside the CDR3, is DTGVSQNPRHKITKRGQNVTFRCDPISEHNRLYWYRQTLGQGPEFLTYFQNEAQLEKSRLLSDRFSAERPKGSFSTLEIQRTEQGDSAMYLCASSSQGDEQFFGPGTRLTVL.

V is TRBV5-5 and J is TRBJ2-7; 7 bases map to TRBD1. The CDR3 has 12 amino acids. Germline loops: CDR1 SGHKS, CDR2 YYEKEE (reference sequence). With 0 bases clipped from V and 10 bases from J, the junction kept 4 bases outside the gene matches. The CDR3 nucleotides read TGTGCCAGCAGCTTGGGAGGGGGCGCCCAGTACTTC. Translation gives CASSLGGGAQYF.

The genes are TRBV10-3 and TRBJ2-7; 9 bases are a match to TRBD1. Per germline, CDR1 ENHRY and CDR2 SYGVKD. CDR3 length: 14 amino acids. The V and J ends lost 3 bases and 7 bases, in that order; junction bases with no gene match: 7. Written as DNA, the CDR3 is TGTGCCATCAGTGACTGGACAGGGGTGGGGGAGCAGTACTTC. Translation: CAISDWTGVGEQYF.

The chain has TRBV9 and TRBJ2-6, with a possible D match to TRBD2 (5 bases). CDR1 and CDR2 from the germline V gene are SGDLS and YYNGEE. The CDR3 sequence is 17 residues long. V was shortened by 0 bases and J by 2 bases, with 12 bases between the two germline ends. CDR3 sequence (DNA): TGTGCCAGCAGCGTAGGAGCGGTAACCCCTGGGGCCAACGTCCTGACTTTC. Amino acids: CASSVGAVTPGANVLTF.

The rearrangement joins TRBV7-2 to TRBJ2-3, with 9 bases matching TRBD1. Trimming removed 5 bases from V and 4 bases from J; junction bases left unmatched: 7. Germline values: CDR1 SGHTA, CDR2 FQGNSA. This CDR3 has 15 residues. The CDR3 sequence: CASSVSRQGADTQYF. CDR3 DNA: TGTGCCAGCAGCGTTAGTAGACAGGGGGCAGATACGCAGTATTTT. The full variable domain, its missing parts supplied by reference TRBV7-2 and TRBJ2-3, is GAGVSQSPSNKVTEKGKDVELRCDPISGHTALYWYRQSLGQGLEFLIYFQGNSAPDKSGLPSDRFSAERTGGSVSTLTIQRTQQEDSAVYLCASSVSRQGADTQYFGPGTRLTVL.

The genes are TRBV28 and TRBJ2-7, with D possibly being TRBD1 (6 bases). Germline values: CDR1 MDHEN, CDR2 SYDVKM. Trimming removed 4 bases at V and 2 bases at J, with 12 bases between. This CDR3 comprises 14 residues. The CDR3 here is CASSSGTPPYEQYF. The CDR3 nucleotides read TGTGCCAGCAGTTCCGGGACACCGCCCTACGAGCAGTACTTC.

The CDR3 protein is CASSSAGTGGYEQYF. DNA of the CDR3: TGTGCCAGCAGTTCAGCCGGGACAGGAGGGTACGAGCAGTACTTC. The chain joins TRBV28 to TRBJ2-7; 8 bases agree with TRBD1. The V gene end was trimmed by 4 bases and the J gene end by 4 bases; junction bases not matched to a gene: 9. The CDR3 totals 15 residues. Per the germline V gene, CDR1 is MDHEN and CDR2 is SYDVKM.

In this sample, this clone turned up once. The rearrangement links TRBV11-2 to TRBJ1-1; possible D gene TRBD1, 5 bases. Per germline, CDR1 SGHAT and CDR2 FQNNGV. The CDR3 is 13 residues long. V lost 0 bases, J lost 6 bases, and 8 bases lay in between. CDR3 nucleotides: TGTGCCAGCAGCTTAGATCAGGGCGCTGAAGCTTTCTTT. Residues: CASSLDQGAEAFF.

The chain is built from TRBV7-8 and TRBJ2-3, with a tentative D call TRBD2 (5 bases). This CDR3 has 17 residues. Per germline, CDR1 SGHVS and CDR2 FQNEAQ. V lost 0 bases and J lost 2, with 15 bases in between. This chain's CDR3 is CASSLARQRSNTDTQYF. In DNA form, the CDR3 reads TGTGCCAGCAGCTTAGCACGCCAGCGGAGTAACACAGATACGCAGTATTTT.

The V call is TRBV5-1, the J call TRBJ2-1; TRBD2 is a possible D gene (6 bases). Trimming cost V 0 bases and J 0 bases, with 10 bases left between them. The CDR3 totals 16 residues. The germline V gene encodes CDR1 SGHRS and CDR2 YFSETQ. The chain's CDR3 is CASSLELANSYNEQFF. The CDR3 DNA follows: TGCGCCAGCAGCTTGGAGCTAGCGAACTCCTACAATGAGCAGTTCTTC.

V usage is TRBV29-1 and J usage is TRBJ2-3, with a tentative D call TRBD2 (5 bases). Trimming removed 6 bases at V and 2 bases at J, with 15 bases between. This CDR3 has 14 amino acids. The germline V gene has CDR1 SQVTM and CDR2 ANQGSEA. The CDR3 DNA follows: TGCAGCGTCCTCCCAGCGGCCCCCACAGATACGCAGTATTTT. This translates into CSVLPAAPTDTQYF.

The CDR3 reads CASSLGSLPYNEQFF. Written as DNA, the CDR3 is TGTGCCAGCAGCCTCGGGAGCCTCCCCTACAATGAGCAGTTCTTC. This chain connects TRBV5-8 to TRBJ2-1; tentatively, D is TRBD2 (6 bases). This CDR3 contains 15 residues. From germline, CDR1 is SGHTS and CDR2 YDEGEE. Trimming pared 4 bases from V and 2 bases from J, leaving 13 bases between.

V is TRBV7-3 and J is TRBJ2-2, with D perhaps matching TRBD2 (6 bases). V was clipped by 5 bases and J by 5 bases, with 24 bases between them. Germline values: CDR1 SGHTA, CDR2 FQGTGA. This CDR3 contains 18 residues. CDR3 in amino acids: CASSLVGTGAGRTGELFF. The CDR3 region has the DNA TGTGCCAGCAGCCTCGTGGGGACGGGAGCCGGAAGAACCGGGGAGCTGTTTTTT.

J is TRBJ2-2 and V is TRBV27, with 7 bases fitting TRBD2. The CDR3 length is 15 residues. The ends lost 6 bases at V and 4 bases at J; junction bases unmatched: 8. The V gene's germline CDR1 is MNHEY and CDR2 SMNVEV (reference sequence). The CDR3 sequence is CASRGRTSLTGELFF. CDR3 in DNA: TGTGCCAGCAGGGGACGGACTAGTCTCACCGGGGAGCTGTTTTTT.

This sequence joins TRBV5-1 and TRBJ1-4, with TRBD1 identical over 9 bases. Trimming cost V 8 bases and J 7 bases; bases outside gene matches: 6. Germline-derived CDR1 and CDR2 are SGHRS and YFSETQ. CDR3 length equals 13 residues. The CDR3: CASGQGRGEKLFF. CDR3 nucleotides: TGCGCCAGTGGACAGGGGCGGGGTGAAAAACTGTTTTTT.

CDR3 residues: CASRQGGEETQYF. CDR3 DNA: TGTGCCAGTAGGCAGGGTGGAGAAGAGACCCAGTACTTC. V gene TRBV19 combines with J gene TRBJ2-5; tentatively, D is TRBD1 (5 bases). The ends were cut back, 6 bases at V and 3 bases at J, with 11 bases in the middle. The length of the CDR3 is 13 residues. Germline CDR1 is LNHDA and CDR2 is SQIVND (reference sequence).

The chain is built from TRBV28 and TRBJ1-2, with 9 bases fitting TRBD1. The ends lost 3 bases at V and 8 bases at J; junction bases unmatched: 10. CDR1 MDHEN and CDR2 SYDVKM come from the germline V gene. CDR3 size: 15 residues. The CDR3: CASSFPPGQGSGYTF. CDR3 in DNA: TGTGCCAGCAGTTTCCCCCCGGGACAGGGCTCGGGCTACACCTTC.

The CDR3 is CASSVGETFSGNTIYF. As DNA, the CDR3 is TGTGCCAGCAGCGTAGGGGAGACCTTCTCTGGAAACACCATATATTTT. The chain joins TRBV9 to TRBJ1-3; no firm D call. Deletions cut 0 bases from V and 0 bases from J, with 10 bases between. The CDR3 spans 16 residues. Germline V gene sequence: CDR1 SGDLS, CDR2 YYNGEE.

The chain carries TRBV28 and TRBJ2-5; 8 nucleotides agree with TRBD1. Germline V gene data show CDR1 as MDHEN and CDR2 as SYDVKM. With V trimmed by 3 bases and J by 2 bases, 11 bases remained unmatched. CDR3 length: 17 amino acids. CDR3 in amino acids: CASSFASGTGLQETQYF. In DNA form, the CDR3 reads TGTGCCAGCAGTTTTGCCTCCGGGACAGGCCTTCAAGAGACCCAGTACTTC.